This T cell receptor beta chain was found in a study of CD8 T cells in ankylosing spondylitis. Findings of the study overall: Typical of ankylosing spondylitis blood, it appeared, was a TCR beta motif of roughly eight highly homologous variants.

Trimming stripped 2 bases from V and 7 bases from J, with 21 bases between. Germline V CDR1 and CDR2: MNHNS, SASEGT. CDR3 size: 17 residues. This clonotype was counted a few times. As yet, its antigen is unknown. TCRdb independently ran MiXCR on the 5' RACE reads; one entry per CDR3 protein. The data contain hundreds of thousands of distinct CDR3 sequences, approximately 17% of them singletons. This TCR came from a male donor with ankylosing spondylitis. The chain uses TRBV6-1 and TRBJ2-1; no clear D gene. The sample was blood, either unsorted or a sorted T cell fraction (not recorded which). This CDR3 reads CASSERPNPITLNEQFF. CDR3 coding DNA: TGTGCCAGCAGTGAACGACCTAACCCGATAACACTGAATGAGCAGTTCTTC.